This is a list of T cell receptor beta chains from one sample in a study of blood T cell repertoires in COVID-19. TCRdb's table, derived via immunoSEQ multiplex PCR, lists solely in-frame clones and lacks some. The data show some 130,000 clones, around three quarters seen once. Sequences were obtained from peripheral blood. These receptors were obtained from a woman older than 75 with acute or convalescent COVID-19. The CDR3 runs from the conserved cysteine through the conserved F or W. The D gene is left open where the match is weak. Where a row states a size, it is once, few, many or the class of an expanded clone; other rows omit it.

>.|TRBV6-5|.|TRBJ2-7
CASSRDTWEQYF
TGTGCCAGCAGCCGGGACACGTGGGAGCAGTACTTC
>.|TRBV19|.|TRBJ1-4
CASSAGQRAEKLFF
TGTGCCAGTAGTGCGGGCCAAAGGGCTGAAAAACTGTTTTTT
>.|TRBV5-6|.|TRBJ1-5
CASSLSGFGNQPQHF
TGTGCCAGCAGCTTGTCGGGGTTTGGTAATCAGCCCCAGCATTTT
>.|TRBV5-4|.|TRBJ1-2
CASSLSTGPLGRGYTF
TGTGCCAGCAGCTTAAGTACAGGCCCCTTGGGTAGAGGCTACACCTTC
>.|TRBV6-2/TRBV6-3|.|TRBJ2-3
CASSYWRDLTDTQYF
TGTGCCAGCAGTTATTGGCGGGACCTCACAGATACGCAGTATTTT
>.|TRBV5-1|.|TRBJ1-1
CASSTGTANTEAFF
TGCGCCAGCAGCACGGGAACAGCGAACACTGAAGCTTTCTTT
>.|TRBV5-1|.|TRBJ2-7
CASSLSIMSSGQGEQYF
TGCGCCAGCAGCTTGTCGATCATGAGCAGCGGCCAGGGGGAGCAGTACTTC
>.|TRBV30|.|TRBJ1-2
CAWSVGGDYGYTF
TGTGCCTGGAGTGTAGGGGGGGACTATGGCTACACCTTC
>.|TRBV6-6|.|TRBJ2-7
CASSPGDREQYF
TGTGCCAGCAGTCCAGGGGATCGGGAGCAGTACTTC
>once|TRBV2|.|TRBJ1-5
CASSDINQPQHF
TGTGCCAGCAGTGATATCAATCAGCCCCAGCATTTT
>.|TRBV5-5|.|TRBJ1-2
CASSPDGTYGYTF
TGTGCCAGCAGCCCGGACGGGACATATGGCTACACCTTC
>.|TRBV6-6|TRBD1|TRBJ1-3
CASSPPGQIGNTIYF
TGTGCCAGCAGTCCTCCGGGACAGATCGGGAACACCATATATTTT
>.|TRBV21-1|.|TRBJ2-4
CASSLRAGRRWENIQYF
TGTGCCAGCAGCCTCCGAGCGGGACGAAGGTGGGAAAACATTCAGTACTTC
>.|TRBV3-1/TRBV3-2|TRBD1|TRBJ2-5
CASSQGWGTGQETQYF
TGTGCCAGCAGCCAGGGATGGGGGACAGGCCAAGAGACCCAGTACTTC
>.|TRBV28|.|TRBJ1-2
CASSPTGYGYTF
TGTGCCAGCAGTCCGACAGGCTATGGCTACACCTTC
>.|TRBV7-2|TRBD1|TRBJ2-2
CASSLERGLSTGELFF
TGTGCCAGCAGCTTAGAAAGGGGGCTGAGCACCGGGGAGCTGTTTTTT
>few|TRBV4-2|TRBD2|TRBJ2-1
CASSQDRRTSGIGEQFF
TGTGCCAGCAGCCAAGATCGCCGCACTAGCGGGATCGGTGAGCAGTTCTTC